The present T cell receptor (beta chain) was sequenced within a study of breast tumors, draining lymph nodes, adjacent tissues. Study observations and caveats: Tumors had less TCR diversity than lymph nodes, more than nontumor tissue. Data fit most tumor T cells coming from lymph node, expanding in tumor. Tumor and nontumor repertoires were significantly more similar in luminal-like than in basal-like breast cancer. Data only fit, rather than demonstrated, lymph node origin of most tumor T cells.

CDR1 and CDR2 (germline): MNHEY, SVGAGI. Trimming shortened V by 2 bases and J by 5 bases, and 6 bases separated the two germline ends. The CDR3 totals 13 residues. As concerns this clonotype: Antigen unknown.

The lymph nodes were axillary draining lymph nodes from breast cancer patients. TCRdb independently ran MiXCR on the multiplex PCR reads; one entry per CDR3 protein. The sample carries about 220,000 distinct CDR3 sequences, less than 45% recorded once. Specimen: axillary lymph node tissue. This clonotype was obtained from a female donor with breast cancer. Some clones in this sample may be carry-over from other donors' samples. V is TRBV6-5 and J is TRBJ2-2, with D hard to call. For the CDR3, the DNA is TGTGCCAGCAGTTACCCTGCTACCGGGGAGCTGTTTTTT. Translated: CASSYPATGELFF.